This TCR beta chain was sequenced for a study of Graves' ophthalmopathy and Graves' hyperthyroidism. Investigators amplified TCR beta CDR3 regions from RNA transcripts. Second-round multiplex PCR came after first-round RT-PCR with HTBI primers. A single record per CDR3 protein comes from TCRdb applying MiXCR to the multiplex PCR reads. Of about 150,000 distinct CDR3 sequences in the sample, roughly 37% were seen once. The CDR3 has 15 residues. After removal of 0 bases from V and 4 bases from J, the junction contained 0 bases not matched to a gene. CDR1 and CDR2 from the germline V gene are MNHEY and SVGAGI. The source of the PBMCs was less than 12 ml of fresh peripheral blood.

The chain recombines TRBV6-5 with TRBJ2-5; 12 bases fit TRBD1. This receptor was identified in a woman aged 40 to 50 with Graves' ophthalmopathy. The sequenced sample was peripheral blood. CDR3 coding DNA: TGTGCCAGCAGTTACTCGGGACAGGGGGCAGAGACCCAGTACTTC. Amino acids: CASSYSGQGAETQYF.